A single sample is the source of the 10 T cell receptor beta chains below, sequenced in a study of T cells in localized non-small cell lung cancer. The protocol was immunoSEQ multiplex PCR, while the TCRdb copy is restricted to in-frame clones and leaves out a portion. The sample comprises about 710 clones, around 20% of which are singletons, and approximately 18% rests with the top ten. Sequences were derived from normal lung tissue next to the tumor, sampled before any cancer treatment. The source is a man aged 40-75 years with stage III squamous cell lung carcinoma.

This clone showed up just a few times. The gene calls are TRBV9 and TRBJ1-1, with 7 bases lining up with TRBD1. This CDR3 contains 16 residues. Germline loops: CDR1 SGDLS, CDR2 YYNGEE. V trimming: 3 bases; J trimming: 1 base; junction bases outside the gene matches: 9. The CDR3, as DNA: TGTGCCAGCAGCGCGACCCCCGGGACAGAGAACACTGAAGCTTTCTTT. It encodes CASSATPGTENTEAFF.

This clone is termed medium-sized (0.01 to 0.1%). The chain employs TRBV11-3 and TRBJ1-2; tentative D call: TRBD1 (5 bases). Germline CDR1 reads SGHNT; CDR2 reads YENEEA. The CDR3 consists of 15 residues. The germline V and J ends were trimmed by 5 bases and 7 bases, with 20 bases remaining between them. The CDR3 nucleotides are TGTGCCAGCAGCCCCTCCACGGGGGGGATCTCTGGCTACACCTTC. Encoded protein: CASSPSTGGISGYTF.

The gene calls are TRBV29-1 and TRBJ1-2, with D unresolved. V shed 1 base and J shed 0 bases, with 9 bases lying between them. Germline-derived CDR1 and CDR2 are SQVTM and ANQGSEA. The CDR3 is 14 amino acids. The CDR3 sequence is CSVEVRTANYGYTF. For the CDR3, the DNA is TGCAGCGTTGAAGTGAGAACGGCTAACTATGGCTACACCTTC. The whole variable domain, remainder taken from reference TRBV29-1 and TRBJ1-2, is SAVISQKPSRDICQRGTSLTIQCQVDSQVTMMFWYRQQPGQSLTLIATANQGSEATYESGFVIDKFPISRPNLTFSTLTVSNMSPEDSSIYLCSVEVRTANYGYTFGSGTRLTVV.

This clone occurred a few times. This sequence joins TRBV6-7 and TRBJ1-1; D is possibly TRBD1 (5 bases). TRBV6-7 is reported as an ORF; its role is uncertain. V was shortened by 8 bases and J by 6 bases, with 10 bases between the two germline ends. The CDR3 has 11 amino acids. The CDR3 DNA follows: TGTGCCAGCGGGACCGGGCCTGAAGCTTTCTTT. This translates into CASGTGPEAFF.

Relative to its sample, this clone is large (0.1 to 1%). The chain joins TRBV6-8 to TRBJ2-5, with 11 bases identical to TRBD2. J lost 5 bases, V lost 5 bases, and 10 bases had no gene match. The germline V gene encodes CDR1 MNHGY and CDR2 SAAAGT. There are 16 residues in the CDR3. CDR3 nucleotide sequence: TGTGCCAGCAGTAGTCTAGCGGGGGGTCATGAGGAGACCCAGTACTTC. This codes for CASSSLAGGHEETQYF.

This clone was picked up a small number of times. The genes are TRBV11-3 and TRBJ2-3; either TRBD1 or TRBD2 may fit D (5 bases each). The CDR3 spans 14 residues. V was shortened by 4 bases and J by 8 bases, with 16 bases between the two germline ends. The germline V gene has CDR1 SGHNT and CDR2 YENEEA. The CDR3 DNA reads as TGTGCCAGCAGCTGGGACGGGCGTCAGGGTACGCAGTATTTT. This gives the protein CASSWDGRQGTQYF.

In this sample, this clone turned up a few times. The rearrangement uses TRBV5-1 and TRBJ2-3; D possibly uses TRBD1 or TRBD2 (5 bases each). This CDR3 is 16 amino acids long. Germline V lookup: CDR1 SGHRS, CDR2 YFSETQ. V was clipped by 0 bases and J by 3 bases, with 14 bases between them. The CDR3 here is CASSLGPPGQTDTQYF. The CDR3 nucleotides are TGCGCCAGCAGCTTGGGTCCGCCGGGGCAGACAGATACGCAGTATTTT.

The V call is TRBV9, the J call TRBJ2-3, with D unresolved. Trimming removed 0 bases from V and 3 bases from J, with 14 bases in between. This CDR3 region has 16 residues. Germline lookup yields CDR1 SGDLS and CDR2 YYNGEE. CDR3 residues: CASSVGSSLETDTQYF. The CDR3 region has the DNA TGTGCCAGCAGCGTAGGTTCCAGCCTAGAGACAGATACGCAGTATTTT.

This clone was detected only a few times. The rearrangement links TRBV30 to TRBJ1-1, with D maybe TRBD1 (6 bases). CDR1 is GTSNPN, CDR2 SVGIG, per germline (reference sequence). V lost 0 bases and J 4 bases, leaving 15 bases between the germline ends. This CDR3 comprises 15 residues. DNA for the CDR3: TGTGCCTGGAGTGTTAAAACAGGGACTCTCACTGAAGCTTTCTTT. Residues: CAWSVKTGTLTEAFF.

This clone was counted a few times. V usage is TRBV19 and J usage is TRBJ1-1; D is undetermined. Germline V CDR1 and CDR2: LNHDA, SQIVND (reference sequence). V gave up 8 bases and J gave up 1 base, with 5 bases separating them. CDR3 length: 11 residues. The CDR3 coding sequence is TGTGCCAGTCGGGAGAACACTGAAGCTTTCTTT. Its translation is CASRENTEAFF.